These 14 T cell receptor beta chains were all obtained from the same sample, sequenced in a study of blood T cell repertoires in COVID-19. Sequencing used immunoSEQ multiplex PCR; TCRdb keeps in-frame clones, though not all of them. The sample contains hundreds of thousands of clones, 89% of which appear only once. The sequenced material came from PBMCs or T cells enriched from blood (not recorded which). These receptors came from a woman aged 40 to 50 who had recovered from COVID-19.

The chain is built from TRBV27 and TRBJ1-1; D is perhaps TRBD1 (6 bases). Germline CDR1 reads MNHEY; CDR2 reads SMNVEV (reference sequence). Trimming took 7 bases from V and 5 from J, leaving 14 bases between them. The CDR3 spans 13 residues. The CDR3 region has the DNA TGTGCCAGCACCTTAGGGAGGGGGACTGAAGCTTTCTTT. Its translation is CASTLGRGTEAFF.

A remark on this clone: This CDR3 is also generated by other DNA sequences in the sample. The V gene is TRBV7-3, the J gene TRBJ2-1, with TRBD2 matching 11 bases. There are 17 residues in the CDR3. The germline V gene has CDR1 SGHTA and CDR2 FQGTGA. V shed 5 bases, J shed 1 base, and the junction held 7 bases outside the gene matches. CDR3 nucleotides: TGTGCCAGCAGCCCCCGGGTAGCGGGGGGGTCCTACAATGAGCAGTTCTTC. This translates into CASSPRVAGGSYNEQFF.

The DNA for the CDR3 is TGTGCCAGCAGCCAAGAAGGAAGCGGGATAACCAATGAGCAGTTCTTC. Its protein is CASSQEGSGITNEQFF. V usage is TRBV3-1 (or the pseudogene TRBV3-2) and J usage is TRBJ2-1; TRBD2 agrees at 7 bases. Germline lookup yields CDR1 LGHDT and CDR2 YNNKEL (reference sequence). J lost 6 bases, V lost 0 bases, and 8 bases had no gene match. The CDR3 runs to 16 residues.

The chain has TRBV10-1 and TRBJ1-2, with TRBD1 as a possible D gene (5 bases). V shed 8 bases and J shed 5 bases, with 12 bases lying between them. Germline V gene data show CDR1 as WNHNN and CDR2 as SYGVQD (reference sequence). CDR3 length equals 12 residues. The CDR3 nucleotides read TGCGCCAGCGGTGCAGGGAAGTATGGCTACACCTTC. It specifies CASGAGKYGYTF.

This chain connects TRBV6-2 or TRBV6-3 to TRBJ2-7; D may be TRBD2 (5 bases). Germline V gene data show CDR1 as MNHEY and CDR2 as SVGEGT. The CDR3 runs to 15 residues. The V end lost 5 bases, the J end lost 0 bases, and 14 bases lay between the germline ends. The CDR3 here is CASSPVTKSSYEQYF. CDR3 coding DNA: TGTGCCAGCAGTCCCGTGACTAAGAGCTCCTACGAGCAGTACTTC.

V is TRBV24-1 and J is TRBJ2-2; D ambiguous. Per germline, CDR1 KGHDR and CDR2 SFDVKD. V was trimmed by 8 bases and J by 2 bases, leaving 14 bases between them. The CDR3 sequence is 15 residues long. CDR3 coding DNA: TGTGCCACCACGAGCCCCGAAGTAAACACCGGGGAGCTGTTTTTT. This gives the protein CATTSPEVNTGELFF.

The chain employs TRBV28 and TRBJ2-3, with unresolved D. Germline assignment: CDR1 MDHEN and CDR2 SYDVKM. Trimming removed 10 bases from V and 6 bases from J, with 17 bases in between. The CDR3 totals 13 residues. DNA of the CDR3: TGTGCCACCCAAACCCCCATTCGGGATACGCAGTATTTT. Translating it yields CATQTPIRDTQYF.

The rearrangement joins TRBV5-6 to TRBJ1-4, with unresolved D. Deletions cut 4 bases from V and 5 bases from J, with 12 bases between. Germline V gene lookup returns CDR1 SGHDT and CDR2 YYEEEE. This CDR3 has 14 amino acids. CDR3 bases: TGTGCCAGCAGCCCCCCCGGTCGGAATGAAAAACTGTTTTTT. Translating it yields CASSPPGRNEKLFF.

The chain's CDR3 is CASSLNRGHGEQYF. The CDR3 nucleotides are TGTGCCAGCAGTTTGAACAGGGGGCATGGCGAGCAGTACTTC. V gene TRBV27 combines with J gene TRBJ2-7; 9 nucleotides align to TRBD1. Losses at the gene ends were 3 bases for V and 6 bases for J; bases not matched to a gene: 6. Looked up from germline, CDR1 is MNHEY and CDR2 is SMNVEV (reference sequence). This CDR3 comprises 14 residues.

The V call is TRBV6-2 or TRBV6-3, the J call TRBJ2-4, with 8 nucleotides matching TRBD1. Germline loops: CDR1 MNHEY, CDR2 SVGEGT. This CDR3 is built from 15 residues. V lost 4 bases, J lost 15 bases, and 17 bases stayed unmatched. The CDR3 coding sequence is TGTGCCAGCAGTTCCCCCCCCGGACAGGGTTCATTTAGGTACTTC. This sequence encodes CASSSPPGQGSFRYF.

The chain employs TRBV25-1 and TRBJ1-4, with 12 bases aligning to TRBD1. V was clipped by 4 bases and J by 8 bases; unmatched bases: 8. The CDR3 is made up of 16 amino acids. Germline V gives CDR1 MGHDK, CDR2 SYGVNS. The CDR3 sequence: CASSGDRGLVEEKLFF. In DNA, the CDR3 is TGTGCCAGCAGTGGGGACAGGGGGCTAGTAGAGGAAAAACTGTTTTTT.

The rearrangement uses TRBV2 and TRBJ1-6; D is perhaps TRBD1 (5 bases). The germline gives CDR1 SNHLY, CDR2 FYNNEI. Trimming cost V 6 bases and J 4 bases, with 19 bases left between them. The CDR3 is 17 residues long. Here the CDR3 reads CASRAPPGRGYNSPLHF. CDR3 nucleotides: TGTGCCAGCAGGGCACCTCCAGGGAGGGGATATAATTCACCCCTCCACTTT.

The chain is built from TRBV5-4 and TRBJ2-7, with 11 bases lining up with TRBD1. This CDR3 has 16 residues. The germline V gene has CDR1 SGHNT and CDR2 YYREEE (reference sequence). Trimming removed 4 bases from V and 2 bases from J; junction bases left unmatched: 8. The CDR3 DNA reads TGTGCCAGCAGCCCACCCCCGGGACAGGGGGCCTACGAGCAGTACTTC. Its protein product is CASSPPPGQGAYEQYF.

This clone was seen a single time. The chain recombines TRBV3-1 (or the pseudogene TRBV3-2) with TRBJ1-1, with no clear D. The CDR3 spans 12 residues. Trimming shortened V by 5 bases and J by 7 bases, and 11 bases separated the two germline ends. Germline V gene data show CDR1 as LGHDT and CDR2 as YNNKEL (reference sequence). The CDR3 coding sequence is TGTGCCAGCAGCGAAAACGGTCTTGAAGCTTTCTTT. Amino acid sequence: CASSENGLEAFF.